This TCR beta chain was profiled in a study of T cell changes during pregnancy in multiple sclerosis. Clones were read by immunoSEQ multiplex PCR, and TCRdb kept only the in-frame ones, dropping some. The top ten clones hold 1.5% to 2% of a sample with roughly 41,000 clones, around 94% of them seen once. The CDR3 runs 18 residues. Looked up from germline, CDR1 is SGHDT and CDR2 is YYEEEE. V was trimmed by 6 bases and J by 0 bases, leaving 23 bases between them. The sample in question was peripheral blood, obtained in the third trimester of pregnancy. This chain connects TRBV5-6 to TRBJ2-3, with D unresolved. This receptor was taken from a female donor with multiple sclerosis, enrolled in a pregnancy study. CDR3 nucleotides: TGTGCCAGCAATAGACTTCGAGCACTCCGATCTAGCACAGATACGCAGTATTTT. Translating gives CASNRLRALRSSTDTQYF.